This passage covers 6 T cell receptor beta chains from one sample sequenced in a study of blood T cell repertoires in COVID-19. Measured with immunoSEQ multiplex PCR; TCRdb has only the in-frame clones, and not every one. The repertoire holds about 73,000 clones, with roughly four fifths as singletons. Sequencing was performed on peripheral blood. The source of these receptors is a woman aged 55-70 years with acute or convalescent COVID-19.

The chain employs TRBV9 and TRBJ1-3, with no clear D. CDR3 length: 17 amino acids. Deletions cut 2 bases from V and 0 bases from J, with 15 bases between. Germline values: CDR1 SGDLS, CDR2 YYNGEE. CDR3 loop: CASSVHNGESSGNTIYF. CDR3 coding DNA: TGTGCCAGCAGCGTCCACAACGGGGAAAGCTCTGGAAACACCATATATTTT.

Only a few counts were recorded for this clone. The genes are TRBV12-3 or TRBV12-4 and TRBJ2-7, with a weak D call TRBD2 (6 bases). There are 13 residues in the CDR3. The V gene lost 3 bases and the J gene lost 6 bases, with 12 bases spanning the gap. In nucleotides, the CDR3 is TGTGCCAGCAGTTTCGGGACTGGCTTCGAGCAGTACTTC. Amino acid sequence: CASSFGTGFEQYF.

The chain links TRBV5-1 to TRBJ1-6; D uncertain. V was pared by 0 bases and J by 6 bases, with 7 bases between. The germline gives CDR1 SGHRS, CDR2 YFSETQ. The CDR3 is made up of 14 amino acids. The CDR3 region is CASSLGHLNSPLHF. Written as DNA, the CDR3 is TGCGCCAGCAGCTTGGGACATCTTAATTCACCCCTCCACTTT.

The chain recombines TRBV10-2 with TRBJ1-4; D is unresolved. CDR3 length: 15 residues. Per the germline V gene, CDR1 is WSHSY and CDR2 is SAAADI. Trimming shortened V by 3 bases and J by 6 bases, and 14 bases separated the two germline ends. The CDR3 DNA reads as TGCGCCAGCAGTGAAAGGTGGAGCCTCGATGAAAAACTGTTTTTT. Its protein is CASSERWSLDEKLFF.

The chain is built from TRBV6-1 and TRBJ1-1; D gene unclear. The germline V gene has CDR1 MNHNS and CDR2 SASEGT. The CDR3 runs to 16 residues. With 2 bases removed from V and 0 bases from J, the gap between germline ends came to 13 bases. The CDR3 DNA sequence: TGTGCCAGCAGTGAACTATGGAGGCGGATGAACACTGAAGCTTTCTTT. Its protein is CASSELWRRMNTEAFF.

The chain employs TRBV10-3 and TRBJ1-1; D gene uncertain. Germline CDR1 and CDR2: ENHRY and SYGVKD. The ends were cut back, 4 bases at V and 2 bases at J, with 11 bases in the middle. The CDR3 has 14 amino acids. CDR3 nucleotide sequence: TGTGCCATCAGTGTAGGAGAAGAAAACACTGAAGCTTTCTTT. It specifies CAISVGEENTEAFF.